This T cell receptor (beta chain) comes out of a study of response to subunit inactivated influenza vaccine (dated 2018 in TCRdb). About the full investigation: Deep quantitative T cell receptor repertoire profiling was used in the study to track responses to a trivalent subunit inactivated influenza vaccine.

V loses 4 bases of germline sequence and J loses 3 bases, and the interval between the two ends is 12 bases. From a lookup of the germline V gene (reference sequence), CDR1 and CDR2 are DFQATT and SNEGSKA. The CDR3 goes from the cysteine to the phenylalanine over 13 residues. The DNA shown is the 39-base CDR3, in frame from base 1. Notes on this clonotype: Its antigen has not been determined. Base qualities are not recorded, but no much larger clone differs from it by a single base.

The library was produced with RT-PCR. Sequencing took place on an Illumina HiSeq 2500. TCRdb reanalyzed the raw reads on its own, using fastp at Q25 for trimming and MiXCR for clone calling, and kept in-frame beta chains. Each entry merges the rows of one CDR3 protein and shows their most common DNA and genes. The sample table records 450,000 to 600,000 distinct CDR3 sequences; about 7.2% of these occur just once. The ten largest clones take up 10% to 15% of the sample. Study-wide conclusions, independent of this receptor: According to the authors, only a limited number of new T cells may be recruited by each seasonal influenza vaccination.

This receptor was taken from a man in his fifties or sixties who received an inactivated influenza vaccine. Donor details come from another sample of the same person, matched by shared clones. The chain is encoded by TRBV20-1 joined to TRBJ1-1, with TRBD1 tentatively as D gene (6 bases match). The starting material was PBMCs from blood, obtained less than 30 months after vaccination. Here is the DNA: TGCAGTGCTAAGATACAGGGACACACTGAAGCTTTCTTT. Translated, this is CSAKIQGHTEAFF.